These T cell receptor beta chains were read from a single sample in a study of T cell responses to AZD1222 COVID-19 vaccine. The repertoire was sequenced with immunoSEQ multiplex PCR; TCRdb's copy has only in-frame clones and lacks some. The sample has more than 100,000 clones; 87% are singletons. Specimen: peripheral blood, collected on day 0 of AZD1222 vaccination. These TCRs come from an adult in good health. CDR3s include the opening cysteine and the closing phenylalanine or tryptophan. Each record gives: clone size, V gene, D gene, J gene, CDR3 DNA, CDR3 protein. The D gene is left open where the match is weak. Where a row states a size, it is once, few, many or the class of an expanded clone; other rows omit it.

size: NA
V: TRBV24-1
D: NA
J: TRBJ2-6
DNA: TGTGCCACCAGTGGGGAGCCTGGGGCCAACGTCCTGACTTTC
CDR3: CATSGEPGANVLTF

size: NA
V: TRBV27
D: NA
J: TRBJ1-5
DNA: TGTGCCAGCAGTCCACAAAGTAAGACCGCCCCATATAGCAATCAGCCCCAGCATTTT
CDR3: CASSPQSKTAPYSNQPQHF

size: NA
V: TRBV24-1
D: NA
J: TRBJ1-2
DNA: TGTGCCACCAGTGAAAGAGACACCTACTATGGCTACACCTTC
CDR3: CATSERDTYYGYTF

size: once
V: TRBV7-9
D: NA
J: TRBJ2-5
DNA: TGTGCCAGCAGCCTACGCCCGGGGGAGACCCAGTACTTC
CDR3: CASSLRPGETQYF

size: NA
V: TRBV7-8
D: TRBD1
J: TRBJ1-2
DNA: TGTGCCAGCAGCTTCGGTCAGGGGGCTTTCTATGGCTACACCTTC
CDR3: CASSFGQGAFYGYTF

size: NA
V: TRBV10-2
D: NA
J: TRBJ2-1
DNA: TGCGCCAGCAGTGAGTTCAATGAGCAGTTCTTC
CDR3: CASSEFNEQFF

size: NA
V: TRBV7-9
D: NA
J: TRBJ2-2
DNA: TGTGCCAGCAGTCCAGGTTTAGCGCTTACGAACACCGGGGAGCTGTTTTTT
CDR3: CASSPGLALTNTGELFF

size: NA
V: TRBV5-5
D: NA
J: TRBJ1-4
DNA: TGTGCCAGCACCGACTTGCGGGGGGCTGGCGAAAAACTGTTTTTT
CDR3: CASTDLRGAGEKLFF

size: NA
V: TRBV27
D: TRBD1
J: TRBJ1-2
DNA: TGTGCCAGCAGTTTATTCGGGCTGACAGGGGGCGATGGCTACACCTTC
CDR3: CASSLFGLTGGDGYTF

size: NA
V: TRBV7-7
D: NA
J: TRBJ1-4
DNA: TGTGCCAGCAGCTTAAGTGGGGCGCCCGGTGAAAAACTGTTTTTT
CDR3: CASSLSGAPGEKLFF

size: NA
V: TRBV4-1
D: NA
J: TRBJ2-7
DNA: TGCGCCAGCAGCCAAGGCCCGCTCCGGAACTACGAGCAGTACTTC
CDR3: CASSQGPLRNYEQYF

size: NA
V: TRBV4-1
D: NA
J: TRBJ1-3
DNA: TGCGCCAGCAGATCCTCTTCGGGGTCCTCTGGAAACACCATATATTTT
CDR3: CASRSSSGSSGNTIYF

size: NA
V: TRBV6-1
D: NA
J: TRBJ1-5
DNA: TGTGCCAGCAGTGAAGGAGGGTGGGATCAGCCCCAGCATTTT
CDR3: CASSEGGWDQPQHF

size: NA
V: TRBV2
D: NA
J: TRBJ2-1
DNA: TGTGCCAGCAGTGAAGGGGGGCAGGGTACAAGAGAGTTCTTC
CDR3: CASSEGGQGTREFF

size: NA
V: TRBV18
D: TRBD1
J: TRBJ1-6
DNA: TGTGCCAGCTCCCCAGGGACAGGGAATTCACCCCTCCACTTT
CDR3: CASSPGTGNSPLHF

size: NA
V: TRBV6-4
D: NA
J: TRBJ1-2
DNA: TGTGCCAGCACCGCCGGGGAGGGGAGCGGCTACACCTTC
CDR3: CASTAGEGSGYTF

size: NA
V: TRBV7-3
D: NA
J: TRBJ2-1
DNA: TGTGCCAGCAGCTCTTCCGGGACACCCAACAATGAGCAGTTCTTC
CDR3: CASSSSGTPNNEQFF

size: NA
V: TRBV5-1
D: TRBD1
J: TRBJ1-2
DNA: TGCGCCAGCAGCTTGACAGGGGGCCGTGGCTACACCTTC
CDR3: CASSLTGGRGYTF